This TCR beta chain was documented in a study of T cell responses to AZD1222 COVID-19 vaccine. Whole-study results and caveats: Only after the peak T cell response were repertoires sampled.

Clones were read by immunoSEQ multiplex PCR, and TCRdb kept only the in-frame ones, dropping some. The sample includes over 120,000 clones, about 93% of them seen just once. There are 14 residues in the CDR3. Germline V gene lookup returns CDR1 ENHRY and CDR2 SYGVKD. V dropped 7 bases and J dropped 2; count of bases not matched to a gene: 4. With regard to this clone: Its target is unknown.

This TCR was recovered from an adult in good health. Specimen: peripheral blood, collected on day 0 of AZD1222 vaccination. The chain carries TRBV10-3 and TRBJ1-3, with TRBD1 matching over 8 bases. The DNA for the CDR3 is TGTGCCATCATGGGACAGGCACCTGGAAACACCATATATTTT. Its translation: CAIMGQAPGNTIYF.